The next 12 T cell receptor beta chains were all read from a single sample in a study of T cells after yellow fever vaccination. From the 5' RACE reads, TCRdb called clonotypes with MiXCR, one entry per CDR3 protein. The table records 250,000 to 400,000 distinct CDR3 sequences, over 3.5% of them present only once. Sequencing used PBMCs, obtained 15 days after the yellow fever booster vaccination. The receptor source for this set is a man younger than 30 who received the YFV17D yellow fever vaccine.

The rearrangement links TRBV10-3 to TRBJ1-6; no clear D gene. V was clipped by 5 bases and J by 0 bases, with 11 bases between them. Germline lookup yields CDR1 ENHRY and CDR2 SYGVKD. CDR3 length: 16 amino acids. The CDR3 reads CAISLGMSSYNSPLHF. The CDR3 DNA reads as TGTGCCATCAGTTTAGGGATGAGCTCCTATAATTCACCCCTCCACTTT.

This clonotype was detected many times. The chain recombines TRBV12-3 or TRBV12-4 with TRBJ2-2; TRBD2 might be the D (7 bases). The germline V and J ends were trimmed by 5 bases and 5 bases, with 18 bases remaining between them. The CDR3 consists of 16 residues. As DNA, the CDR3 is TGTGCCAGCAGTACTTCCCCGCGGGGGCGAACCGGGGAGCTGTTTTTT. Its protein product is CASSTSPRGRTGELFF.

V gene TRBV5-1 combines with J gene TRBJ2-3; 11 bases line up with TRBD2. Trimming cost V 2 bases and J 4 bases; bases outside gene matches: 3. The CDR3 loop spans 15 amino acids. CDR1 SGHRS and CDR2 YFSETQ come from the germline V gene. The CDR3 here is CASSFVGLAADTQYF. The CDR3 coding sequence is TGCGCCAGCAGCTTTGTGGGACTAGCGGCAGATACGCAGTATTTT.

The chain combines TRBV5-1 with TRBJ1-1; D is unresolved. The CDR3 extends over 14 amino acids. With 7 bases removed from V and 0 bases from J, the gap between germline ends came to 13 bases. Looked up from germline, CDR1 is SGHRS and CDR2 is YFSETQ. The CDR3 here is CASRLGDMNTEAFF. The CDR3 DNA follows: TGCGCCAGCCGCCTCGGAGACATGAACACTGAAGCTTTCTTT.

In this sample, this clonotype turned up many times. The chain combines TRBV27 with TRBJ2-1; 10 positions agree with TRBD2. This CDR3 has 15 amino acids. Germline trimming cut 1 base from V and 8 bases from J; bases unmatched to any gene: 5. Germline values: CDR1 MNHEY, CDR2 SMNVEV (reference sequence). The CDR3, as DNA: TGTGCCAGCAGTTTATTAGCGGGGGGCGGATATGAGCAGTTCTTC. This codes for CASSLLAGGGYEQFF.

This clonotype was counted many times. The chain links TRBV7-2 to TRBJ1-5; a weak D match, TRBD1 (6 bases). There are 15 residues in the CDR3. V was shortened by 4 bases and J by 4 bases, with 14 bases between the two germline ends. Germline V gene sequence: CDR1 SGHTA, CDR2 FQGNSA. CDR3 sequence (DNA): TGTGCCAGCAGCTCCGGGACAAGGGAGAATCAGCCCCAGCATTTT. Its protein is CASSSGTRENQPQHF.

There are a few counts of this clonotype. The chain joins TRBV5-1 to TRBJ1-1; D ambiguous. This CDR3 has 14 amino acids. V was pared by 0 bases and J by 7 bases, with 13 bases between. Germline CDR1 and CDR2: SGHRS and YFSETQ. The DNA of the CDR3 is TGCGCCAGCAGCTTGGTAGGAGGGATATATGAAGCTTTCTTT. Protein: CASSLVGGIYEAFF.

The chain carries TRBV20-1 and TRBJ2-1, with TRBD2 matching 10 bases. This CDR3 is 15 amino acids long. Per the germline V gene, CDR1 is DFQATT and CDR2 is SNEGSKA (reference sequence). The ends lost 2 bases at V and 2 bases at J; junction bases unmatched: 3. The CDR3 DNA follows: TGCAGTGCTAGAAGGGGGACTAGCGCCTACAATGAGCAGTTCTTC. Protein: CSARRGTSAYNEQFF.

This clonotype came up many times. J is TRBJ2-7 and V is TRBV10-3; D might be TRBD2 (5 bases). Germline V gene sequence: CDR1 ENHRY, CDR2 SYGVKD. V lost 4 bases and J lost 3, with 13 bases in between. CDR3 size: 14 residues. The CDR3 reads CAISAGGPLYEQYF. The DNA of the CDR3 is TGTGCCATCAGTGCTGGAGGACCACTCTACGAGCAGTACTTC.

This clonotype was seen more than once but under ten times. This chain connects TRBV7-9 to TRBJ1-5; 7 bases map to TRBD1. V trimming: 5 bases; J trimming: 5 bases; junction bases outside the gene matches: 12. The CDR3 totals 16 residues. Germline CDR1 is SEHNR and CDR2 is FQNEAQ (reference sequence). In nucleotides, the CDR3 is TGTGCCAGCAGCCCCTCCGGAGGGGGCGACCATCAGCCCCAGCATTTT. It translates to CASSPSGGGDHQPQHF.

The table lists this clonotype with many counts. The rearrangement joins TRBV12-3 or TRBV12-4 to TRBJ2-7; D gene uncertain. V was clipped by 0 bases and J by 5 bases, with 8 bases between them. The CDR3 length is 13 residues. For the CDR3, the DNA is TGTGCCAGCAGTTTAGCTAGGTCTGACGAGCAGTACTTC. Translation: CASSLARSDEQYF.

This clonotype appeared many times. The chain uses TRBV7-2 and TRBJ1-2; no reliable D call. The germline V and J ends were trimmed by 2 bases and 7 bases, with 8 bases remaining between them. Germline-derived CDR1 and CDR2 are SGHTA and FQGNSA. The CDR3 has 12 amino acids. The chain's CDR3 is CASSLLGLGYTF. CDR3 nucleotides: TGTGCCAGCAGCTTATTAGGCCTTGGCTACACCTTC. Full variable domain (outside the CDR3, taken from reference TRBV7-2 and TRBJ1-2): GAGVSQSPSNKVTEKGKDVELRCDPISGHTALYWYRQSLGQGLEFLIYFQGNSAPDKSGLPSDRFSAERTGGSVSTLTIQRTQQEDSAVYLCASSLLGLGYTFGSGTRLTVV.